The 21 T cell receptor beta chains below were found in one sample sequenced in a study of blood T cell repertoires in COVID-19. TCRdb's table, derived via immunoSEQ multiplex PCR, lists solely in-frame clones and lacks some. The sample has roughly 67,000 clones, more than 60% seen once. Sequences were obtained from peripheral blood. The source of these receptors is a human donor in a cohort sampled during active COVID-19.

The chain joins TRBV3-1 (or the pseudogene TRBV3-2) to TRBJ2-4; 8 bases are a match to TRBD1. The junction had 1 base not matched to a gene; V was cut back by 2 bases and J by 4 bases. CDR1 and CDR2 (germline): LGHDT, YNNKEL (reference sequence). This CDR3 has 14 residues. The CDR3 DNA follows: TGTGCCAGCAGCCAACAGGGGGCTAAAAACATTCAGTACTTC. Its protein product is CASSQQGAKNIQYF.

In its sample, this clone was seen once. CDR3 amino acids: CASSVEIFGLAGGSGELFF. The CDR3 region has the DNA TGTGCCAGCAGCGTAGAGATTTTCGGACTAGCGGGGGGTTCCGGGGAGCTGTTTTTT. This chain joins TRBV9 and TRBJ2-2; 14 bases agree with TRBD2. This CDR3 has 19 residues. The germline V gene encodes CDR1 SGDLS and CDR2 YYNGEE. With V trimmed by 0 bases and J by 6 bases, 10 bases remained unmatched. The full variable domain, its missing parts supplied by reference TRBV9 and TRBJ2-2, is DSGVTQTPKHLITATGQRVTLRCSPRSGDLSVYWYQQSLDQGLQFLIQYYNGEERAKGNILERFSAQQFPDLHSELNLSSLELGDSALYFCASSVEIFGLAGGSGELFFGEGSRLTVL.

This chain connects TRBV21-1 to TRBJ2-6; the table's TRBD2 call for D was not verified on the DNA. TRBV21-1 counts as a pseudogene. The CDR3 spans 19 residues. The CDR3 region has the DNA TGTGCCAGCAGCAAAGGGTTGGTTTTACTTTTCTCTGGGGCCAACGTCCTGACTTTC. It codes for CASSKGLVLLFSGANVLTF.

In its sample, this clone was seen a few times. This chain links TRBV7-2 with TRBJ2-5, with 10 positions matching TRBD2. The CDR3 runs 16 residues. J was trimmed by 4 bases and V by 5 bases; bases with no gene match: 10. Per germline, CDR1 SGHTA and CDR2 FQGNSA. CDR3 residues: CASSQHPSGGAETQYF. CDR3 nucleotides: TGTGCCAGCAGCCAACACCCTAGCGGGGGCGCAGAGACCCAGTACTTC. Combining the CDR3 with reference TRBV7-2 and TRBJ2-5 gives the whole variable domain GAGVSQSPSNKVTEKGKDVELRCDPISGHTALYWYRQSLGQGLEFLIYFQGNSAPDKSGLPSDRFSAERTGGSVSTLTIQRTQQEDSAVYLCASSQHPSGGAETQYFGPGTRLLVL.

The CDR3 nucleotides read TGTGCCAGCTCATCAGACTCTGCCAGCTACGAGCAGTACTTC. Its protein product is CASSSDSASYEQYF. The rearrangement uses TRBV18 and TRBJ2-7; D remains ambiguous. Germline lookup yields CDR1 KGHSH and CDR2 LQKENI. This CDR3 is built from 14 residues. Trimming shortened V by 5 bases and J by 3 bases, and 14 bases separated the two germline ends.

The V and J genes are TRBV10-3 and TRBJ2-2, with 7 bases identical to TRBD1. The V gene end was trimmed by 10 bases and the J gene end by 0 bases; junction bases not matched to a gene: 5. The CDR3 covers 14 residues. Germline CDR1 and CDR2: ENHRY and SYGVKD. CDR3 amino acids: CATRDSTNTGELFF. In nucleotides, the CDR3 is TGTGCCACGAGGGACAGCACGAACACCGGGGAGCTGTTTTTT.

CDR3 protein: CASSPGTNNSPLHF. For the CDR3, the DNA is TGTGCCAGCAGCCCTGGCACCAATAATTCACCCCTCCACTTT. V gene TRBV3-1 (or the pseudogene TRBV3-2) combines with J gene TRBJ1-6; D is uncertain. Trimming left V 4 bases short and J 5 bases short, with 9 bases between. The CDR3 covers 14 residues. Germline CDR1 LGHDT, CDR2 YNNKEL (reference sequence).

The chain carries TRBV6-1 and TRBJ1-4; maybe TRBD1 (5 bases). The germline gives CDR1 MNHNS, CDR2 SASEGT. CDR3 size: 16 residues. V lost 2 bases and J lost 5, with 15 bases in between. The CDR3 DNA is TGTGCCAGCAGTGAACGCGACAGACCACCAAATGAAAAACTGTTTTTT. Translation gives CASSERDRPPNEKLFF.

This chain uses TRBV28 with TRBJ2-7, with 9 bases identical to TRBD1. J gave up 3 bases and V 2 bases, and 2 bases lay outside the gene matches. Germline CDR1 MDHEN, CDR2 SYDVKM. The CDR3 has 14 amino acids. This CDR3 reads CASSLRDRDYEQYF. The CDR3 DNA reads TGTGCCAGCAGTTTACGGGACAGGGACTACGAGCAGTACTTC.

This clone came up once. CDR3 region: CASSLRTGEIYGYTF. DNA of the CDR3: TGTGCCAGCAGCTTACGGACAGGGGAGATCTATGGCTACACCTTC. V usage is TRBV7-2 and J usage is TRBJ1-2; 9 nucleotides align to TRBD1. The CDR3 spans 15 residues. Germline lookup yields CDR1 SGHTA and CDR2 FQGNSA. V shed 2 bases and J 4 bases; nucleotides not matched to a gene: 5.

V and J are TRBV7-9 and TRBJ2-2, with a weak D call TRBD1 (6 bases). The V end was cut by 5 bases, the J end by 1 base, with 11 bases between. Looked up from germline, CDR1 is SEHNR and CDR2 is FQNEAQ (reference sequence). The CDR3 spans 15 residues. The CDR3 DNA reads as TGTGCCAGCAGCGAATTGACAGGGAACACCGGGGAGCTGTTTTTT. The encoded protein is CASSELTGNTGELFF.

The chain uses TRBV12-3 or TRBV12-4 and TRBJ1-5; 9 bases are shared with TRBD1. The CDR3 loop spans 13 amino acids. V dropped 6 bases and J dropped 10; count of bases not matched to a gene: 7. CDR3 sequence: CASRTGQGSPQHF. In nucleotides, the CDR3 is TGTGCCAGCAGAACGGGACAGGGCAGTCCCCAGCATTTT.

The chain carries TRBV25-1 and TRBJ2-1; TRBD2 agrees at 9 bases. The CDR3 extends over 15 amino acids. Germline CDR1 is MGHDK and CDR2 is SYGVNS. Trimming at V came to 3 bases and at J to 3 bases, leaving 3 bases not matched to a gene. CDR3 residues: CASSETSGYYNEQFF. CDR3 coding DNA: TGTGCCAGCAGTGAGACTAGCGGCTACTACAATGAGCAGTTCTTC.

This clone appeared a single time. V gene TRBV7-2 combines with J gene TRBJ1-2; 7 bases fit TRBD1. The CDR3 spans 14 residues. Germline CDR1 reads SGHTA; CDR2 reads FQGNSA. After removal of 4 bases from V and 3 bases from J, the junction contained 5 bases not matched to a gene. The CDR3 nucleotides are TGTGCCAGCAGCTCGGGGACAGCCGACTATGGCTACACCTTC. Encoded protein: CASSSGTADYGYTF.

The genes are TRBV20-1 and TRBJ2-1, with 8 bases identical to TRBD2. V shed 3 bases, J shed 9 bases, and the junction held 10 bases outside the gene matches. The CDR3 is 14 residues long. Germline V gene data show CDR1 as DFQATT and CDR2 as SNEGSKA (reference sequence). The CDR3 here is CSASFGRVVSEQFF. The CDR3 DNA is TGCAGTGCTAGTTTCGGGAGGGTGGTTAGTGAGCAGTTCTTC.

The J gene is TRBJ2-7, the V gene TRBV5-1; 8 nucleotides align to TRBD1. The CDR3 is 14 amino acids. Germline lookup yields CDR1 SGHRS and CDR2 YFSETQ. V shed 3 bases, J shed 3 bases, and the junction held 5 bases outside the gene matches. CDR3 DNA sequence: TGCGCCAGCAGCTCTCAGGGGGCTTACTACGAGCAGTACTTC. Translation gives CASSSQGAYYEQYF.

As concerns this clone: At one of its ends the junction is not consistent with the germline gene, which may arise from a read error. The V and J genes are TRBV2 and TRBJ2-3, with 12 nucleotides matching TRBD2. The CDR3 is 15 amino acids. CDR1 and CDR2 from the germline V gene are SNHLY and FYNNEI. This CDR3 reads CASSRTSGVTNTQYF. In DNA form, the CDR3 reads TGTGCCAGCAGTAGGACTAGCGGGGTCACAAATACGCAGTATTTT.

This clone occurred once. J is TRBJ2-1 and V is TRBV9, with D possibly being TRBD1 (5 bases). Germline CDR1 SGDLS, CDR2 YYNGEE. The V gene lost 0 bases and the J gene lost 9 bases, with 16 bases spanning the gap. CDR3 length equals 15 residues. CDR3 sequence (DNA): TGTGCCAGCAGCGTAGGGGGCCCGTTATTAGGTGAGCAGTTCTTC. It yields the protein CASSVGGPLLGEQFF.

The DNA of the CDR3 is TGCAGCGTTGAAGCCCTAGCGGGGGGCTCCTACAATGAGCAGTTCTTC. Translated, it gives CSVEALAGGSYNEQFF. This rearrangement joins TRBV29-1 to TRBJ2-1, with 11 bases identical to TRBD2. Trimming removed 1 base from V and 0 bases from J; junction bases left unmatched: 2. In germline, CDR1 is SQVTM, CDR2 ANQGSEA. This CDR3 has 16 amino acids.

The chain employs TRBV28 and TRBJ1-1; tentative D call: TRBD1 (5 bases). Trimming removed 7 bases from V and 14 bases from J, with 26 bases in between. CDR3 size: 14 residues. Germline CDR1 and CDR2: MDHEN and SYDVKM. The CDR3 sequence is CASTGPRAQPQGFF. The CDR3 nucleotides read TGTGCCAGCACCGGACCTCGGGCCCAGCCGCAGGGCTTCTTT.

The CDR3 DNA sequence: TGTGCCACCAGCAAGGGACAGGGAGATCAATTAGCGGCTTTCTTT. Translation: CATSKGQGDQLAAFF. This chain uses TRBV15 with TRBJ1-1, with 9 bases identical to TRBD1. Germline CDR1 and CDR2: LNHNV and YYDKDF (reference sequence). This CDR3 has 15 residues. V trimming: 4 bases; J trimming: 11 bases; junction bases outside the gene matches: 14.